This T cell receptor (beta chain) is drawn from a study of CD8+CD57+ T cells in acquired aplastic anemia. Whole-study context: Sorted CD4+ and CD8+ cells gave a mean 3.2 ug DNA, range roughly 0.2 to 27.4 ug. Whole-study findings and limits: Patients and controls turned out to have some 30 CD8+ CDR3 sequences in common.

With regard to this clonotype: Its antigen is unknown.

Flow cytometry had shown expanded CD8+CD57+ cells in the patients chosen for sequencing. Each patient carried a diagnosis of severe acquired aplastic anemia. Germline CDR1 reads SQVTM; CDR2 reads ANQGSEA. The CDR3 covers 11 residues. V shed 0 bases and J shed 12 bases, with 11 bases lying between them. CDR3 and TCR beta VDJ profiling relied on genomic DNA as the template. TCRdb reprocessed the reads with MiXCR, giving one entry per CDR3 protein. The sample records over 150,000 distinct CDR3 sequences, 52% being singletons. The sequence came from a human donor with aplastic anemia. This chain connects TRBV29-1 to TRBJ1-2; possible D gene TRBD1, 5 bases. Sequencing used sorted CD4+, CD8+, or CD8+CD57+ T cells (not recorded which) from PBMCs. In DNA form, the CDR3 reads TGCAGCGTTGAAGATATGTGGGGGAACACCTTC. Its protein product is CSVEDMWGNTF.